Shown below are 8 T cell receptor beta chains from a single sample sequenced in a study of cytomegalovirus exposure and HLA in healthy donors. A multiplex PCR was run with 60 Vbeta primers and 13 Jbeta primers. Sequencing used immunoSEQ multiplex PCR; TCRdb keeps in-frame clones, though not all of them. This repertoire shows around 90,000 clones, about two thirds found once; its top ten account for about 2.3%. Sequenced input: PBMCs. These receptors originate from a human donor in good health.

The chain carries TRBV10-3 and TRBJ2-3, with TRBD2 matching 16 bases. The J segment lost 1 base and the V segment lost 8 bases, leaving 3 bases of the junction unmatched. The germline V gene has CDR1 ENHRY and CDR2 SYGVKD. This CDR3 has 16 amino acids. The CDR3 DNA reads TGTGCCATCCGCGGGACTAGCGGGGGGGGCACAGATACGCAGTATTTT. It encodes CAIRGTSGGGTDTQYF.

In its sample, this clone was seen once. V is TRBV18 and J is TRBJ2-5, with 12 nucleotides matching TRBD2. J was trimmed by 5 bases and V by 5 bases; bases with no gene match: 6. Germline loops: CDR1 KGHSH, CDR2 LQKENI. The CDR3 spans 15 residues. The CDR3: CASSAGTSGLETQYF. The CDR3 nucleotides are TGTGCCAGCTCAGCCGGGACTAGCGGGCTGGAGACCCAGTACTTC. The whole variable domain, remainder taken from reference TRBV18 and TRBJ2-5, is NAGVMQNPRHLVRRRGQEARLRCSPMKGHSHVYWYRQLPEEGLKFMVYLQKENIIDESGMPKERFSAEFPKEGPSILRIQQVVRGDSAAYFCASSAGTSGLETQYFGPGTRLLVL.

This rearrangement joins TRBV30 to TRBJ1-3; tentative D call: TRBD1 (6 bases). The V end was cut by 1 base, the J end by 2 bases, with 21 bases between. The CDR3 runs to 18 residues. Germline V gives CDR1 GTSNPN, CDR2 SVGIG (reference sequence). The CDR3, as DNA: TGTGCCTGGAGTGCAGGGCAGGGGACAACTTCAGCTGGAAACACCATATATTTT. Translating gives CAWSAGQGTTSAGNTIYF.

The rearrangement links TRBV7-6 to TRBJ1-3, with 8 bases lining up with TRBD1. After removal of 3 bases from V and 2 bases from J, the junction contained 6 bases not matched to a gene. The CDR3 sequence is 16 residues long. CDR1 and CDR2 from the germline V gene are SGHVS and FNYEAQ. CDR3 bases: TGTGCCAGCAGCTTTCACAGGGGGAAACCTGGAAACACCATATATTTT. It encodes CASSFHRGKPGNTIYF. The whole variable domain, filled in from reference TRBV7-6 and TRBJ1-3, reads GAGVSQSPRYKVTKRGQDVALRCDPISGHVSLYWYRQALGQGPEFLTYFNYEAQQDKSGLPNDRFSAERPEGSISTLTIQRTEQRDSAMYRCASSFHRGKPGNTIYFGEGSWLTVV.

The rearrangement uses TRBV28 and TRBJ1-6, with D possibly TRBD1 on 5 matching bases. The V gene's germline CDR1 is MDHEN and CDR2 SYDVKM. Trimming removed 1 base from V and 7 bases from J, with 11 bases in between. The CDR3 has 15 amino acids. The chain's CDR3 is CASSLLSRENSPLHF. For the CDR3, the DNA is TGTGCCAGCAGTTTATTGTCCAGGGAAAATTCACCCCTCCACTTT.

CDR3 residues: CASEDAADSSYEQYF. The CDR3 DNA follows: TGTGCCAGCGAAGACGCGGCTGACAGCTCCTACGAGCAGTACTTC. The chain employs TRBV28 and TRBJ2-7; TRBD1 might be the D (5 bases). The CDR3 is 15 residues long. Germline CDR1 and CDR2: MDHEN and SYDVKM. V lost 8 bases and J lost 0, with 17 bases in between.

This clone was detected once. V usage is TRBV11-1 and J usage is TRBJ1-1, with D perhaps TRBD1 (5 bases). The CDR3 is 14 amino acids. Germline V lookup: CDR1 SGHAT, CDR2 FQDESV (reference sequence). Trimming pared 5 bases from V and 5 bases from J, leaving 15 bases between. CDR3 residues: CASSLRGGVTEAFF. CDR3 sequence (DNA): TGTGCCAGCAGCCTAAGGGGAGGGGTTACTGAAGCTTTCTTT.

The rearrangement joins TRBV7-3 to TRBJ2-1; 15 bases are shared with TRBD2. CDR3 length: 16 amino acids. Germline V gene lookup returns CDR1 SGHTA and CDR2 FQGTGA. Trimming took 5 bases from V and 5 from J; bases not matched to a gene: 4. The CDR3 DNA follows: TGTGCCAGCAGCCGCGGGACTAGCGGGGGGAACAATGAGCAGTTCTTC. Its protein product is CASSRGTSGGNNEQFF.